The TCR beta chain described here comes from a study of memory CD4+ T cells and cytomegalovirus serostatus. The overall study: Healthy Belgian adult donors included several CMV-positive and some 23 CMV-negative people. Study-wide results and limits: CD4+ memory repertoires contained 67 of 164 reported CMV TCRbeta sequences.

Trimming pared 3 bases from V and 4 bases from J, leaving 2 bases between. This CDR3 comprises 11 residues. Germline V gives CDR1 ENHRY, CDR2 SYGVKD. Only in-frame clones appear in the TCRdb table, and some are missing; sequencing was by immunoSEQ multiplex PCR. The profile covers roughly 84,000 clones, with 65% to 85% appearing a single time and 0.78% taken by the ten largest. Single viable CD3+CD4+CD8-CD45RO+ cells were sorted as the memory CD4+ T cells. CMV serostatus came from serum IgG against pp150, pp28, p38, p52. Remarks on this clone: The antigen is unknown.

This chain joins TRBV10-3 and TRBJ2-3; D not resolved. This TCR was recovered from an adult in good health and CMV-seronegative. The material sequenced was memory CD4+ T cells from blood. The CDR3: CAISDADTQYF. The CDR3 nucleotides read TGTGCCATCAGTGATGCAGATACGCAGTATTTT.